This TCR beta chain was profiled in a study of blood T cell repertoires in COVID-19. The overall study: Whether acute or convalescent, the COVID-19 samples came from the United States, Italy and Spain. Sample material is recorded as cDNA or gDNA derived from T cells, B-cell-depleted T cells, or PBMCs.

Under the authors' procedure: Amplifying reference gene primers gave estimates of nucleated cell counts. Sequencing was performed with immunoSEQ multiplex PCR; in TCRdb, only in-frame clones are kept and a portion is missing. Clone size and the V and J calls come from that table; the DNA yielded D and trimming. The table has 200,000 to 300,000 clones, approximately 90% seen once. V lost 1 base, J lost 6 bases, and 7 bases stayed unmatched. From germline, CDR1 is LNHDA and CDR2 SQIVND (reference sequence). CDR3 length: 16 residues. This sequence originates from a woman aged 35 to 49 with acute or convalescent COVID-19. The sequenced sample was peripheral blood. The chain combines TRBV19 with TRBJ1-5; 9 bases map to TRBD1. The CDR3, as DNA: TGTGCCAGTAGTATAGGGCGGACAGGGGTCGGTCAGCCCCAGCATTTT. Its translation: CASSIGRTGVGQPQHF.